Sequencing of this T cell receptor (beta chain) was carried out in a study of vaccination and CD4 T cells after COVID-19. There are 15 residues in the CDR3. The V segment lost 5 bases and the J segment 8 bases; nucleotides outside the gene matches: 7. The treatment here: roughly 11-day PBMC culture with coronavirus spike peptide pools or control peptides (ViraFEST assay). The study sequenced cultured CD4+ T cell DNA using the Oncomine TCR Beta short-read assay. TCRdb re-called the PCR reads through MiXCR, storing one row per CDR3 protein. This sample carries 9,500 to 15,000 distinct CDR3 sequences, 20% to 25% of them seen once, and the ten largest clones take roughly 14%. Comment on this clonotype: The antigen remains undetermined.

The sequence was collected from a human donor who received a COVID-19 vaccine. This sample comprised CD4+ T cells from blood, cultured in vitro, obtained before SARS-CoV-2 vaccination. This chain uses TRBV12-3 or TRBV12-4 with TRBJ2-1; 12 bases line up with TRBD2. For the CDR3, the DNA is TGTGCCAGCAGTAGCCGGACTAGCGGGGTATATGAGCAGTTCTTC. Protein: CASSSRTSGVYEQFF.